The clone carrying this TCR beta chain was counted many times. Its matching antigen is unknown. The read gets to within 3 residues of the CDR3 end, and the germline J gene fills in the rest. This specimen belongs to a study of T cell clonality in common variable immunodeficiency. Study-level points and caveats: CVID subjects shared fewer TCRbeta clones than healthy controls did.

Germline CDR1 reads SNHLY; CDR2 reads FYNNEI. The CDR3 is 13 residues long. The V and J ends lost 10 bases and 2 bases respectively, with 11 bases between them. Equal genomic DNA amounts from CVID and control samples were sequenced. The assay was immunoSEQ multiplex PCR, and TCRdb's table has in-frame clones only and misses some. The sample gives fewer than 50,000 clones, none seen only once, and the top ten clones hold more than 1.2%. The chain recombines TRBV2 with TRBJ2-2; the D gene is possibly TRBD2 (5 bases). The sample was peripheral blood mononuclear cells. This TCR was sampled from a person aged 18 to 75 in good health. The part of the CDR3 DNA that was read is TGTGCCAACCGACGGACTAACACCGGGGAG. It encodes CANRRTNTGE. The CDR3 in full is CANRRTNTGELFF.